This T cell receptor (beta chain) appears in the sequencing data of a study of blood T cell repertoires in COVID-19. Study context: Spain, Italy and the United States supplied samples that represented acute and convalescent COVID-19.

The CDR3 consists of 13 residues. Trimming removed 6 bases from V and 4 bases from J; junction bases left unmatched: 4. CDR1 is MDHEN and CDR2 is SYDVKM in the germline V gene. This clone has only one observation. Per the authors' pipeline: Researchers report that nucleated cell counts were estimated from reference gene primer amplification. The method was immunoSEQ multiplex PCR; TCRdb's version includes in-frame clones alone and lacks a portion of them. Clone size and V and J calls were adopted from that table, with D and trimming inferred from the DNA. The sample contains 60,000 to 75,000 clones, 85% to 90% of which appear only once.

The rearrangement links TRBV28 to TRBJ2-5; TRBD1 matches at 8 bases. The sequenced sample was peripheral blood. This TCR was recovered from a man aged 50 to 60 with active COVID-19. Here the CDR3 DNA reads TGTGCCAGCAGGGGGACAGGTTTAGAGACCCAGTACTTC. It specifies CASRGTGLETQYF.